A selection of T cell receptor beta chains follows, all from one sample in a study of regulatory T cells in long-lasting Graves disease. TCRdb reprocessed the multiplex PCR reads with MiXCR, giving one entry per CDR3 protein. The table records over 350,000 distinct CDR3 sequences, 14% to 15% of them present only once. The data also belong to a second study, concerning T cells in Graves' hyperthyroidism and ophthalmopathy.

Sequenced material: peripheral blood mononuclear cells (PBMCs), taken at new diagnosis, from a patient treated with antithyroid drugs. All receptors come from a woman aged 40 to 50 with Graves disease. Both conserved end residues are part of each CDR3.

CASSSGQIYEQYF	TRBV12-3/TRBV12-4	TRBJ2-7	13
CASSSTGEGTQPQHF	TRBV5-6	TRBJ1-5	15
CSAWDRGTGNTIYF	TRBV20-1	TRBJ1-3	14
CASSLEVAGVGDTQYF	TRBV5-1	TRBJ2-3	16
CASSLDRRNTEAFF	TRBV18	TRBJ1-1	14
CASSPDRRYEQYF	TRBV12-3/TRBV12-4	TRBJ2-7	13
CSASRSAGDEQFF	TRBV20-1	TRBJ2-1	13
CSVEDLASGQETQYF	TRBV29-1	TRBJ2-5	15
CASSLDRAGIEQFF	TRBV6-1	TRBJ2-1	14
CASSQPGRRFQNIQYF	TRBV4-1	TRBJ2-4	16
CASRRVGADTQYF	TRBV5-8	TRBJ2-3	13
CASSFNLDTQYF	TRBV13	TRBJ2-3	12
CASSLSREYTGELSF	TRBV7-9	TRBJ2-2	15
CASRPGLGPGETQYF	TRBV12-3/TRBV12-4	TRBJ2-5	15
CASSLLSPEERDRALNYGYTF	TRBV28	TRBJ1-2	21
CASSGRQGIKNIQYF	TRBV7-2	TRBJ2-4	15
CASSFPSGVYNEQFF	TRBV5-1	TRBJ2-1	15
CASSPGGGPDTQYF	TRBV18	TRBJ2-3	14
CASSPAGQPNQPQHF	TRBV18	TRBJ1-5	15
CASTPRASGRAGARETQYF	TRBV19	TRBJ2-5	19
CASSFQAGHNEQFF	TRBV5-1	TRBJ2-1	14
CASSLSGGAVGATQYF	TRBV28	TRBJ2-3	16
CASSGVTEAFF	TRBV2	TRBJ1-1	11
CSASSTDRVDNQPQHF	TRBV20-1	TRBJ1-5	16
CASGLPGEGNNEQFF	TRBV12-5	TRBJ2-1	15
CASSFEMGQGPTDTQYF	TRBV7-2	TRBJ2-3	17
CASSYSRRNTEAFF	TRBV6-2/TRBV6-3	TRBJ1-1	14
CASSYSNLRETQYF	TRBV12-3/TRBV12-4	TRBJ2-5	14
CASTMGESAYEQYF	TRBV6-1	TRBJ2-7	14
CASSLTSVDYEQYF	TRBV12-3/TRBV12-4	TRBJ2-7	14
CSAKGLNTEAFF	TRBV20-1	TRBJ1-1	12
CSALADPGGGYTF	TRBV20-1	TRBJ1-2	13
CATSEWTSGSSDTQYF	TRBV24-1	TRBJ2-3	16
CASNRGWGFNQPQHF	TRBV10-1	TRBJ1-5	15
CASHSGGTYNEQFF	TRBV2	TRBJ2-1	14
CASSLDPGGFYEQYF	TRBV11-2	TRBJ2-7	15
CASSFPRLAVYEQYF	TRBV27	TRBJ2-7	15
CASSRETGSDTQYF	TRBV14	TRBJ2-3	14